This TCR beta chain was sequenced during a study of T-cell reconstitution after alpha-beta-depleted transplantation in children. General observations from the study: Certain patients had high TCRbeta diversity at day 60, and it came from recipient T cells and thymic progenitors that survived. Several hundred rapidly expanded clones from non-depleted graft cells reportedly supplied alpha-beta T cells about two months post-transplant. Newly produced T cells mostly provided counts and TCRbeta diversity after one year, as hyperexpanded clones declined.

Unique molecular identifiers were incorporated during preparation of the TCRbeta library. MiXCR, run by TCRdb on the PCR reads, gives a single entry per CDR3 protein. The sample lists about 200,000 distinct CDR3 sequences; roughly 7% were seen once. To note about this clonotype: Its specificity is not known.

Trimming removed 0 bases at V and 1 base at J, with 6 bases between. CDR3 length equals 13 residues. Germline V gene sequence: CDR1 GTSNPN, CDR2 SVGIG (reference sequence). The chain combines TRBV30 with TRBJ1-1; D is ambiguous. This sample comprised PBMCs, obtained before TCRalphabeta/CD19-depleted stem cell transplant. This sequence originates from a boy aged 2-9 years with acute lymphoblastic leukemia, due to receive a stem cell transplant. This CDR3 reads CAWSVAENTEAFF. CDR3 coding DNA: TGTGCCTGGAGTGTGGCAGAGAACACTGAAGCTTTCTTT.